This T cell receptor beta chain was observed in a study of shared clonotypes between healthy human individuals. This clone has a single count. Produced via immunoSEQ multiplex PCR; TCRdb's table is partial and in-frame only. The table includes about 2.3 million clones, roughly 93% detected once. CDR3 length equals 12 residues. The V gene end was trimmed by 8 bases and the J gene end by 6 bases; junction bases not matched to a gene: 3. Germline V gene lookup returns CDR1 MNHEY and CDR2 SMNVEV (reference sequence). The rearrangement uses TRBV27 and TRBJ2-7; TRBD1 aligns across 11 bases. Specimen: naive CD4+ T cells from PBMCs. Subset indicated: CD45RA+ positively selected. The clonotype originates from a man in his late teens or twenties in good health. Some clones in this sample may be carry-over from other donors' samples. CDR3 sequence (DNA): TGTGCCAGCGGGGACAGGGGGGGCGAGCAGTACTTC. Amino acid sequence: CASGDRGGEQYF.